These 10 T cell receptor beta chains share one sample of origin, sequenced in a study of T cells in Graves' hyperthyroidism and ophthalmopathy. Regions amplified from RNA transcripts were the TCR beta CDR3 regions. A first-round RT-PCR of the TCR CDR3 used the HTBI primer set. TCRdb re-called the multiplex PCR reads with MiXCR, one entry per CDR3 protein. In the table there are roughly 100,000 distinct CDR3 sequences, roughly 47% of which are singletons. Source material: blood. Source of these receptors: a man aged 35 to 55 with Graves' hyperthyroidism.

This clonotype occurred a few times. A much larger clone differs from this one at a single base, so this may be a read error. CDR3: CASNDFIVYEQYF. The CDR3 region has the DNA TGTGCCAGCAATGACTTCATTGTCTACGAGCAGTACTTC. This rearrangement joins TRBV6-1 to TRBJ2-7; D uncertain. CDR3 length: 13 amino acids. Germline lookup yields CDR1 MNHNS and CDR2 SASEGT. The V end lost 7 bases, the J end lost 3 bases, and 13 bases lay between the germline ends.

This clonotype was found many times. CDR3 residues: CASSLNRGNTEAFF. CDR3 in DNA: TGTGCCAGCAGCCTTAACAGGGGAAACACTGAAGCTTTCTTT. This sequence joins TRBV4-2 and TRBJ1-1; TRBD1 matches at 7 bases. The CDR3 contains 14 residues. Germline V gives CDR1 LGHNA, CDR2 YNFKEQ. V gave up 4 bases and J gave up 2 bases; unmatched junction bases: 4.

This clonotype was counted ten times or more. V is TRBV20-1 and J is TRBJ1-1; D call uncertain. The CDR3 is 14 residues long. V lost 6 bases and J 1 base, leaving 15 bases between the germline ends. Germline V CDR1 and CDR2: DFQATT, SNEGSKA (reference sequence). The CDR3 is CSAPWVKGNTEAFF. The DNA of the CDR3 is TGCAGTGCCCCATGGGTGAAAGGGAACACTGAAGCTTTCTTT.

Many counts were recorded for this clonotype. V and J are TRBV5-1 and TRBJ2-7; D is perhaps TRBD1 or TRBD2 (6 bases each). The CDR3 covers 14 residues. Germline assignment: CDR1 SGHRS and CDR2 YFSETQ. Trimming left V 4 bases short and J 5 bases short, with 16 bases between. CDR3: CASSTGQRVDEQYF. For the CDR3, the DNA is TGCGCCAGCAGCACCGGACAGCGGGTCGACGAGCAGTACTTC.

V is TRBV10-3 and J is TRBJ2-5; 10 nucleotides match TRBD2. Looked up from germline, CDR1 is ENHRY and CDR2 is SYGVKD. The CDR3 loop spans 19 amino acids. V lost 6 bases to trimming and J lost 5 bases; unmatched junction nucleotides: 21. The CDR3 reads CAISHLPGTSARGGETQYF. DNA for the CDR3: TGTGCCATCAGCCACCTTCCCGGGACTAGCGCCCGCGGGGGGGAGACCCAGTACTTC.

In its sample, this clonotype was seen many times. V usage is TRBV19 and J usage is TRBJ1-1; no reliable D call. The CDR3 sequence is 15 residues long. The germline V and J ends were trimmed by 0 bases and 1 base, with 9 bases remaining between them. Germline loops: CDR1 LNHDA, CDR2 SQIVND (reference sequence). Here the CDR3 reads CASSIDQPKNTEAFF. The CDR3 DNA reads TGTGCCAGTAGTATAGATCAACCCAAGAACACTGAAGCTTTCTTT. Variable domain in full (rest from reference TRBV19 and TRBJ1-1): DGGITQSPKYLFRKEGQNVTLSCEQNLNHDAMYWYRQDPGQGLRLIYYSQIVNDFQKGDIAEGYSVSREKKESFPLTVTSAQKNPTAFYLCASSIDQPKNTEAFFGQGTRLTVV.

This clonotype was observed a few times. A much larger clone lies a single base off, so this may be a read error. The chain employs TRBV5-4 and TRBJ2-7; 7 nucleotides line up with TRBD2. Germline V CDR1 and CDR2: SGHNT, YYREEE (reference sequence). CDR3 length equals 15 residues. With 2 bases clipped from V and 2 bases from J, the junction kept 7 bases outside the gene matches. In DNA form, the CDR3 reads TGTGCCAGCAGCTTTGGCGGGGGAAGTGCCTACGAGCAGTACTTC. Its translation is CASSFGGGSAYEQYF. The variable domain in full, completed from reference TRBV5-4 and TRBJ2-7, reads ETGVTQSPTHLIKTRGQQVTLRCSSQSGHNTVSWYQQALGQGPQFIFQYYREEENGRGNFPPRFSGLQFPNYSSELNVNALELDDSALYLCASSFGGGSAYEQYFGPGTRLTVT.

This clonotype was seen at least ten times. The gene calls are TRBV2 and TRBJ1-4, with TRBD1 matching over 11 bases. V trimming: 6 bases; J trimming: 2 bases; junction bases outside the gene matches: 2. Germline V gene lookup returns CDR1 SNHLY and CDR2 FYNNEI. The length of the CDR3 is 15 residues. CDR3 DNA: TGTGCCAGCAGGGGACAGGGGGTGACTAATGAAAAACTGTTTTTT. Its protein is CASRGQGVTNEKLFF.

This clonotype was counted many times. The chain recombines TRBV10-3 with TRBJ1-4; 8 bases are a match to TRBD1. This CDR3 is built from 13 residues. CDR1 ENHRY and CDR2 SYGVKD come from the germline V gene. Trimming removed 6 bases from V and 4 bases from J; junction bases left unmatched: 1. The CDR3 reads CAIRGQVNEKLFF. CDR3 nucleotides: TGTGCCATCAGGGGACAGGTTAATGAAAAACTGTTTTTT.

This clonotype was detected ten times or more. The V and J genes are TRBV6-5 and TRBJ2-6; 7 bases map to TRBD1. CDR1 MNHEY and CDR2 SVGAGI come from the germline V gene. The CDR3 length is 16 residues. V trimming: 5 bases; J trimming: 1 base; junction bases outside the gene matches: 5. CDR3 region: CASSIDRVSGANVLTF. The CDR3 coding sequence is TGTGCCAGCAGTATCGACAGGGTGTCTGGGGCCAACGTCCTGACTTTC.